This TCR beta chain was observed in a study of CD8 T cells in Susac syndrome. Diagnostic criteria defined recently for definite or probable disease were met by the Susac syndrome patients. RNA amounts of roughly 0.5 to 1 ug underwent reverse transcription with random hexamers. MiXCR, run by TCRdb on the immunoSEQ multiplex PCR reads, gives a single entry per CDR3 protein. The data hold under 200,000 distinct CDR3 sequences, with roughly 91% observed a single time. The sequenced sample consisted of CD4+ T cells from PBMCs. The TCR comes from a human donor with Susac syndrome.

DNA of the CDR3: TGTGCCAGCAGCCCTCTCGAGACAAGCGCTGAAGCTTTCTTT. This codes for CASSPLETSAEAFF. V is TRBV3-1 and J is TRBJ1-1; the D is unclear. Germline CDR1 LGHDT, CDR2 YNNKEL (reference sequence). Between the trimmed V and J ends, which lost 4 bases and 6 bases, there was a span of 15 bases. CDR3 length: 14 residues.